This is a list of T cell receptor beta chains from one sample in a study of beta chain features in type 1 diabetes. Sequenced by immunoSEQ multiplex PCR; TCRdb stores in-frame clones only, minus some. The sample shows just over 600,000 clones, around a sixth of them seen only once. What was sequenced was naive CD4+ T cells from blood. The receptors derive from a man aged 18 to 30 in good health. Each CDR3 is given with its conserved first and last residue.

CDR3aa,j_gene,v_gene
CASSPLPGLSSYNEQFF,TRBJ2-1,TRBV18
CASSLGQITYEQYF,TRBJ2-7,TRBV7-2
CASSPRGTGGPYEQYF,TRBJ2-7,TRBV7-2
CASSQGDADTQYF,TRBJ2-3,TRBV14
CASSPQYTNYEQYF,TRBJ2-7,TRBV7-9
CASSGGSGTDTQYF,TRBJ2-3,TRBV7-3
CASKSTSGNYGYTF,TRBJ1-2,TRBV2
CAWSLTGGLTEAFF,TRBJ1-1,TRBV30
CASSGFRRSTYNEQFF,TRBJ2-1,TRBV9
CASSLRGRLTSGANVLTF,TRBJ2-6,TRBV28
CAWKNGGRDTEAFF,TRBJ1-1,TRBV30
CASSPRDRGYEQYF,TRBJ2-7,TRBV7-3
CASSRGFGNTIYF,TRBJ1-3,TRBV28
CATSNPRQGTMDTQYF,TRBJ2-3,TRBV15
CASSWDSFTDTQYF,TRBJ2-3,TRBV6-1
CASSYLDRAEAFF,TRBJ1-1,TRBV6-5
CASSQEHRGRVTYEQYF,TRBJ2-7,TRBV4-2
CASSQGRLAGGLIRNEQFF,TRBJ2-1,TRBV4-1
CSVGGQGYEQYF,TRBJ2-7,TRBV29-1
CASSLGQGGTDTQYF,TRBJ2-3,TRBV5-1
CASSSDREQYF,TRBJ2-7,TRBV18
CASSHGGKETQYF,TRBJ2-5,TRBV27
CAGEGQGPSGYTF,TRBJ1-2,TRBV5-4
CASSPSGNTIYF,TRBJ1-3,TRBV7-9
CASSRTSGVQYF,TRBJ2-7,TRBV2
CATSQGQAIDTQYF,TRBJ2-3,TRBV15
CASSLTGQGLRETQYF,TRBJ2-5,TRBV28
CASSEAQGKGEKLFF,TRBJ1-4,TRBV2
CASSQDASRGGRTEAFF,TRBJ1-1,TRBV4-3
CASSLGPDRGPRQPQHF,TRBJ1-5,TRBV7-9
CASSYRGGRAYEQYF,TRBJ2-7,TRBV6-5
CAISSGQANEQFF,TRBJ2-1,TRBV10-3
CASSLVLGSYGYTF,TRBJ1-2,TRBV5-4
CASSLASGGAYEQYF,TRBJ2-7,TRBV7-2
CASGWIGQNYGYTF,TRBJ1-2,TRBV12-5
CSVGPVDTQYF,TRBJ2-3,TRBV29-1
CASLRGESSYEQYF,TRBJ2-7,TRBV18
CASSFIRDEQFF,TRBJ2-1,TRBV4-1
CASSGPSSTDTQYF,TRBJ2-3,TRBV9
CASTNGGSNQPQHF,TRBJ1-5,TRBV7-2
CASSLVFGGRASAEQFF,TRBJ2-1,TRBV11-2
CASSRQQSSYNEQFF,TRBJ2-1,TRBV6-6
CASSLKGGATTEAFF,TRBJ1-1,TRBV7-3
CASSYREINEQFF,TRBJ2-1,TRBV2
CASRDWSSYEQYF,TRBJ2-7,TRBV19
CAAGSELAGNNEQFF,TRBJ2-1,TRBV6-5
CAISSGQMNTEAFF,TRBJ1-1,TRBV10-3
CASSPTIYEQYF,TRBJ2-7,TRBV28
CASSPRRGNTGELFF,TRBJ2-2,TRBV6-5
CASSLGVVRTQYF,TRBJ2-3,TRBV7-2
CASSLRMSYEQYF,TRBJ2-7,TRBV5-1
CASSPSRVWVLYGYTF,TRBJ1-2,TRBV7-8
CASSPRGGRPEAFF,TRBJ1-1,TRBV28
CATRGLTEAFF,TRBJ1-1,TRBV10-3
CASSPQGQGHGAFF,TRBJ1-1,TRBV7-9
CASSLVGTSGAEQYF,TRBJ2-7,TRBV5-1
CASSLIVLLSTDTQYF,TRBJ2-3,TRBV7-2
CASSSGLTEADEQFF,TRBJ2-1,TRBV7-2
CASSLKTTGELFF,TRBJ2-2,TRBV5-1
CASSSQGTLLDTEAFF,TRBJ1-1,TRBV7-9